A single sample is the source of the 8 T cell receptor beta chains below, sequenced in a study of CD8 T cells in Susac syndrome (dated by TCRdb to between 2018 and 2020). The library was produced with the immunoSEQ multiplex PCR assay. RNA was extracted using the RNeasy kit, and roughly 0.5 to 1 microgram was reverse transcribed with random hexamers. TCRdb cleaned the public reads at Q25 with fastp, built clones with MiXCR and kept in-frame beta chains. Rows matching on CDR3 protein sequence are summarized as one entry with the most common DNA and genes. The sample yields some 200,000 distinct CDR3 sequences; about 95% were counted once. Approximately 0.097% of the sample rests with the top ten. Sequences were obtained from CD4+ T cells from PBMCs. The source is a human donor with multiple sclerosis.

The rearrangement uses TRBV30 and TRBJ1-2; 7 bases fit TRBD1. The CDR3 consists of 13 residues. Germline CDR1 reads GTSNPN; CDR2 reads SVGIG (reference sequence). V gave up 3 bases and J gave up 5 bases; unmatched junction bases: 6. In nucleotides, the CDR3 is TGTGCCTGGAGACAGGGGACCCCATATGGCTACACCTTC. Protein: CAWRQGTPYGYTF.

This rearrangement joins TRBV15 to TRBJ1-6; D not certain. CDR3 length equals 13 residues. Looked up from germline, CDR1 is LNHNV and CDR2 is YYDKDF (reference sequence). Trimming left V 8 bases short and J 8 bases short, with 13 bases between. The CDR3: CATGAGWDSPLHF. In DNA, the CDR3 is TGTGCCACCGGAGCGGGCTGGGATTCACCCCTCCACTTT. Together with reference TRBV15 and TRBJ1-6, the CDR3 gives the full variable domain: DAMVIQNPRYQVTQFGKPVTLSCSQTLNHNVMYWYQQKSSQAPKLLFHYYDKDFNNEADTPDNFQSRRPNTSFCFLDIRSPGLGDTAMYLCATGAGWDSPLHFGNGTRLTVT.

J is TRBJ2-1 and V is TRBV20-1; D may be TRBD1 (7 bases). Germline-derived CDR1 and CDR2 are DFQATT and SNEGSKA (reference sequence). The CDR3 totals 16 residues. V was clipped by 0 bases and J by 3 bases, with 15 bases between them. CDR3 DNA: TGCAGTGCTAGAGACTCGGGACAGCGGGTCTACAATGAGCAGTTCTTC. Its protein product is CSARDSGQRVYNEQFF.

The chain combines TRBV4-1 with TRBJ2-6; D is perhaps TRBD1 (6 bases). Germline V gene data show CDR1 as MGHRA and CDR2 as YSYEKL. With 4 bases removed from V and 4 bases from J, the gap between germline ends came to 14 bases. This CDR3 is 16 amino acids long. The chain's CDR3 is CASSRVGAKGANVLTF. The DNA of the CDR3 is TGCGCCAGCAGCCGGGTGGGGGCGAAAGGGGCCAACGTCCTGACTTTC.

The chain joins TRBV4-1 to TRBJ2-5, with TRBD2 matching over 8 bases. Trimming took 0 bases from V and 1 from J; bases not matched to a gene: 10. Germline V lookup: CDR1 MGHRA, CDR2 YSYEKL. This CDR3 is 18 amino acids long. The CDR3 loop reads CASSQDVGRGARQETQYF. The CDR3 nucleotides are TGCGCCAGCAGCCAAGACGTCGGGCGGGGGGCCCGCCAAGAGACCCAGTACTTC.

CDR3 residues: CASSYSILAGSTDTQYF. The CDR3 bases are TGTGCCAGCAGTTACTCGATTCTAGCGGGGAGCACAGATACGCAGTATTTT. The J gene is TRBJ2-3, the V gene TRBV6-5; 9 bases map to TRBD2. With 0 bases clipped from V and 0 bases from J, the junction kept 4 bases outside the gene matches. Germline loops: CDR1 MNHEY, CDR2 SVGAGI. The CDR3 contains 17 residues.

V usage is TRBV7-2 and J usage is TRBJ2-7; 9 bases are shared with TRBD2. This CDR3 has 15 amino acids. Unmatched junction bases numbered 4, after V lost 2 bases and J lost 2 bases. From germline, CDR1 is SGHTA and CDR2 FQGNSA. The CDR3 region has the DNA TGTGCCAGCAGCTTAAGGATAGCGGGAGCCTACGAGCAGTACTTC. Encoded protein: CASSLRIAGAYEQYF.

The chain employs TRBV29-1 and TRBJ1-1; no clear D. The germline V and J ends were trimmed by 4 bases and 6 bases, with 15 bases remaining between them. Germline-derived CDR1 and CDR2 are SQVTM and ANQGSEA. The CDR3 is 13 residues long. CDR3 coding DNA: TGCAGCGTTGGGAGTCAGCCATGGGCTGAAGCTTTCTTT. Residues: CSVGSQPWAEAFF.